The sequence of this TCR beta chain was determined in a study of blood T cells in healthy people across ages (dated by TCRdb to the mid-2010s). At the level of the whole study: In model experiments, template switching captured roughly one uniquely barcoded TCR beta cDNA molecule for every two T cells. To track age-related changes in TCR beta repertoire diversity, the study relied on deep sequencing normalized with unique cDNA molecular identifiers. The donors were divided into four age groups: young (average around 17 years), middle-aged (approximately 39), aged (roughly 66) and long-lived (about 84). Donors of different ages were randomly distributed across sequencing lanes to avoid experimental bias. For two donors (one aged 18 to 29 and one aged 80 or older), the study analyzed two additional independent replicas of 1 million unique cDNA reads from the same blood draw. The paper's findings and limits, for the study overall: A strong correlation was found between observed TCR beta diversity and the percentage of naive T cells measured by flow cytometry. Estimates of total diversity based on one million sequenced T cells were regarded as lower bounds and as underestimates. Compared with the aged group, the long-lived group had more naive CD4+ T cells, fewer expanded clones and increased TCR diversity, suggesting age selection. Because profiling used bulk unsorted PBMCs, naive and antigen-experienced compartments could not be compared conclusively. Observed TCR beta diversity per million T cells fell roughly linearly with age, and a significant reduction was already apparent by age around 39. Because the CMV infection status of the donors was unknown, age-related changes in expanded clonotypes may potentially have been confounded.

On this clonotype: Its antigen is still unknown. No much larger clone exists at a distance of one base, and base qualities are not known.

Library construction relied on 5' RACE. A second PCR of about 7 to 12 cycles was performed with a sample-barcoded 5' primer and a J-beta primer mix. A template-switch 5' adaptor carrying 12 random nucleotides introduced a unique molecular identifier onto each TCR beta cDNA molecule. Each sample yielded at least 3 million CDR3-containing paired-end reads. All of the RNA was converted into first-strand cDNA using the Mint cDNA synthesis kit, with a TRBC-specific oligonucleotide serving as the primer. After uracil-DNA glycosylase treatment, a first 18-cycle PCR used universal primers M1SS and BC2_uni_R on all cDNA. The paper's processing steps were these. For normalization, 1 million high-quality reads, each with a distinct molecular identifier, were randomly selected from each sample. Reads sharing molecular identifiers were discarded rather than binned into consensus sequences. MiTCR, set to a Q25 quality threshold and the strictest error-elimination algorithm, was used for CDR3 identification, clonotype clustering and error correction. A nonparametric unseen species model with Euler transformation was used to estimate lower-bound total TCR beta diversity. TCRdb handled the public reads itself, with Q25 trimming in fastp and clone calling in MiXCR, and kept productive beta chains. Each entry merges the rows of one CDR3 protein and shows their most common DNA and genes. The V and J calls were not made by the authors but by TCRdb's processing. The sample table contains around 2 million distinct CDR3 sequences; only one count was recorded for about two fifths of them. The top ten constitute 20% to 25% of the sample.

The roughly 39 donors, aged roughly 6 to 95 years, were systemically healthy Caucasian individuals from Russia. Each donor gave approximately 10 milliliters of peripheral blood, collected into EDTA-treated Vacutainer tubes. Ficoll-Paque density-gradient centrifugation was used to isolate PBMCs, with at least 7 million per sample. Trizol reagent was used to extract total RNA from PBMCs, with at least 6 micrograms per sample. Naive CD45RAhigh/CD27high T cell percentages were measured by flow cytometry on a PBMC aliquot from every donor. CDR1 SQVTM and CDR2 ANQGSEA were looked up in the germline V gene. After removal of 7 bases from V and 2 bases from J, the junction retains 6 bases not matched to a gene. Reading from cysteine to phenylalanine, the CDR3 counts 14 amino acids. Only the CDR3 part of the read is kept: 42 bases, read in frame from the first base.

This chain joins TRBV29-1 to TRBJ1-3, with 9 junctional bases fitting TRBD1. This clonotype was obtained from a human donor in good health. The sample taken for sequencing was blood. The DNA reads as follows: TGCAGCGCCCTACGGACAGGGGCTGGAAACACCATATATTTT. This codes for CSALRTGAGNTIYF. Beyond the CDR3, the reference TRBV29-1 and TRBJ1-3 genes provide the residues; the full variable domain reads: SAVISQKPSRDICQRGTSLTIQCQVDSQVTMMFWYRQQPGQSLTLIATANQGSEATYESGFVIDKFPISRPNLTFSTLTVSNMSPEDSSIYLCSALRTGAGNTIYFGEGSWLTVV.